Below, 16 T cell receptor beta chains from the same sample are listed, as sequenced in a study of beta chain features in type 1 diabetes. The authors reverse transcribed all of the isolated RNA, so sequencing captured expressed TCRB transcripts. Only in-frame clones appear in the TCRdb table, and some are missing; sequencing was by immunoSEQ multiplex PCR. The sample lists around 330,000 clones; 11% were seen once. The sequencing sample was made of naive CD4+ T cells from blood. All receptors derive from a woman in her 30s in good health.

V gene TRBV28 combines with J gene TRBJ2-7; D might be TRBD2 (5 bases). The V end lost 4 bases, the J end lost 2 bases, and 15 bases lay between the germline ends. The V gene's germline CDR1 is MDHEN and CDR2 SYDVKM. The CDR3 contains 15 residues. The CDR3 spells CASSSPEGRAYEQYF. The DNA of the CDR3 is TGTGCCAGCAGTTCGCCTGAGGGCCGTGCCTACGAGCAGTACTTC.

V is TRBV5-1 and J is TRBJ1-4; tentative D call: TRBD1 (5 bases). Germline CDR1 reads SGHRS; CDR2 reads YFSETQ. Trimming cost V 0 bases and J 5 bases, with 8 bases left between them. This CDR3 spans 14 amino acids. CDR3 nucleotides: TGCGCCAGCAGCTTGGGACAGAAGAATGAAAAACTGTTTTTT. It is translated as CASSLGQKNEKLFF.

This clone was picked up a small number of times. The chain combines TRBV7-9 with TRBJ2-1; D possibly corresponds to TRBD1 (6 bases). Germline CDR1 reads SEHNR; CDR2 reads FQNEAQ (reference sequence). V lost 5 bases and J lost 5, with 13 bases in between. There are 14 residues in the CDR3. CDR3 nucleotide sequence: TGTGCCAGCAGCGCAACCGGGACAAACAATGAGCAGTTCTTC. Translated: CASSATGTNNEQFF.

This clone appeared many times. The chain is built from TRBV14 and TRBJ2-3; D is unclear. V was pared by 3 bases and J by 5 bases, with 9 bases between. Germline assignment: CDR1 SGHDN and CDR2 FVKESK. There are 13 residues in the CDR3. The CDR3 coding sequence is TGTGCCAGCAGCCAGCAGGTGGGAGATACGCAGTATTTT. Protein: CASSQQVGDTQYF.

The V call is TRBV9, the J call TRBJ2-3, with 8 bases that match TRBD1. J gave up 3 bases and V 1 base, and 4 bases lay outside the gene matches. Germline V gene sequence: CDR1 SGDLS, CDR2 YYNGEE. This CDR3 has 15 residues. The CDR3 sequence is CASSVRTGSTDTQYF. The CDR3 coding sequence is TGTGCCAGCAGCGTACGGACAGGGTCAACAGATACGCAGTATTTT.

The CDR3 is CASSFEGSTDTQYF. CDR3 nucleotides: TGTGCCAGCAGCTTTGAGGGAAGTACAGATACGCAGTATTTT. The rearrangement joins TRBV7-2 to TRBJ2-3; TRBD2 is a possible D gene (5 bases). The CDR3 is 14 residues long. Germline lookup yields CDR1 SGHTA and CDR2 FQGNSA. Trimming removed 3 bases from V and 3 bases from J, with 10 bases in between. Full variable domain (rest looked up from reference TRBV7-2 and TRBJ2-3): GAGVSQSPSNKVTEKGKDVELRCDPISGHTALYWYRQSLGQGLEFLIYFQGNSAPDKSGLPSDRFSAERTGGSVSTLTIQRTQQEDSAVYLCASSFEGSTDTQYFGPGTRLTVL.

There are a few counts of this clone. This same CDR3 is encoded by further DNA sequences in the sample. The chain couples TRBV7-9 to TRBJ2-3, with TRBD2 matching 13 bases. V lost 4 bases and J lost 2; bases outside the gene matches: 3. Germline V CDR1 and CDR2: SEHNR, FQNEAQ (reference sequence). The CDR3 has 16 amino acids. The CDR3, as DNA: TGTGCCAGCAGCTCGGGACTAGCGGGGTTCACAGATACGCAGTATTTT. Translating gives CASSSGLAGFTDTQYF.

This clone showed up just a few times. The gene calls are TRBV5-1 and TRBJ1-2; 10 nucleotides align to TRBD1. The CDR3 sequence is 14 residues long. The ends lost 2 bases at V and 8 bases at J; junction bases unmatched: 6. Germline V gene data show CDR1 as SGHRS and CDR2 as YFSETQ. In nucleotides, the CDR3 is TGCGCCAGCAGCTTTTCCGGGACAGGGGTCGGCTACACCTTC. The encoded protein is CASSFSGTGVGYTF. Filled out from reference TRBV5-1 and TRBJ1-2, the complete variable domain reads KAGVTQTPRYLIKTRGQQVTLSCSPISGHRSVSWYQQTPGQGLQFLFEYFSETQRNKGNFPGRFSGRQFSNSRSEMNVSTLELGDSALYLCASSFSGTGVGYTFGSGTRLTVV.

This clone has only a few counts. The V call is TRBV28, the J call TRBJ2-1; TRBD2 agrees at 10 bases. Germline lookup yields CDR1 MDHEN and CDR2 SYDVKM. J lost 6 bases, V lost 2 bases, and 4 bases had no gene match. The CDR3 sequence is 15 residues long. Here the CDR3 reads CASSLRAGGPNEQFF. As DNA, the CDR3 is TGTGCCAGCAGTTTACGAGCGGGAGGGCCCAATGAGCAGTTCTTC. Supplemented by reference TRBV28 and TRBJ2-1, the full variable domain reads DVKVTQSSRYLVKRTGEKVFLECVQDMDHENMFWYRQDPGLGLRLIYFSYDVKMKEKGDIPEGYSVSREKKERFSLILESASTNQTSMYLCASSLRAGGPNEQFFGPGTRLTVL.

This clone came up a few times. V usage is TRBV5-1 and J usage is TRBJ1-2, with D unresolved. This CDR3 has 15 residues. V was shortened by 2 bases and J by 2 bases, with 13 bases between the two germline ends. Germline V gene sequence: CDR1 SGHRS, CDR2 YFSETQ. The CDR3 coding sequence is TGCGCCAGCAGCTTACTGCCCACAGTCAACTATGGCTACACCTTC. Residues: CASSLLPTVNYGYTF.

J is TRBJ2-5 and V is TRBV7-2; 7 bases match TRBD2. The CDR3 is 12 residues long. Germline V gene data show CDR1 as SGHTA and CDR2 as FQGNSA. V trimming: 8 bases; J trimming: 4 bases; junction bases outside the gene matches: 4. CDR3 nucleotides: TGTGCCAGCCGGGGGGTAGGAGAGACCCAGTACTTC. Translated: CASRGVGETQYF. Full variable domain (remainder filled in from reference TRBV7-2 and TRBJ2-5): GAGVSQSPSNKVTEKGKDVELRCDPISGHTALYWYRQSLGQGLEFLIYFQGNSAPDKSGLPSDRFSAERTGGSVSTLTIQRTQQEDSAVYLCASRGVGETQYFGPGTRLLVL.

V usage is TRBV5-1 and J usage is TRBJ1-2; 9 bases are shared with TRBD1. After removal of 4 bases from V and 4 bases from J, the junction contained 5 bases not matched to a gene. This CDR3 has 14 residues. Germline values: CDR1 SGHRS, CDR2 YFSETQ. The CDR3 bases are TGCGCCAGCAGCCCGGGACAGGGCATCTATGGCTACACCTTC. It specifies CASSPGQGIYGYTF.

The chain is built from TRBV7-9 and TRBJ2-1; 9 bases fit TRBD2. Germline trimming cut 4 bases from V and 7 bases from J; bases unmatched to any gene: 5. The CDR3 extends over 14 amino acids. Germline CDR1 is SEHNR and CDR2 is FQNEAQ (reference sequence). The CDR3 sequence is CASSSSGNWNEQFF. In DNA form, the CDR3 reads TGTGCCAGCAGCTCTAGCGGGAATTGGAATGAGCAGTTCTTC. Combining the CDR3 with reference TRBV7-9 and TRBJ2-1 gives the whole variable domain DTGVSQNPRHKITKRGQNVTFRCDPISEHNRLYWYRQTLGQGPEFLTYFQNEAQLEKSRLLSDRFSAERPKGSFSTLEIQRTEQGDSAMYLCASSSSGNWNEQFFGPGTRLTVL.

This clone was observed a few times. The chain combines TRBV21-1 with TRBJ2-1; TRBD2 reflects the table's D call only, with no check against the DNA. TRBV21-1 is recorded as a pseudogene. The length of the CDR3 is 14 residues. The CDR3 reads CASPSSGTYNEQFF. CDR3 nucleotide sequence: TGTGCCAGCCCCAGTTCGGGGACTTACAATGAGCAGTTCTTC.

The J gene is TRBJ2-3, the V gene TRBV7-3; the match to TRBD2 covers 8 bases. V was pared by 2 bases and J by 2 bases, with 6 bases of the junction left unmatched. CDR1 is SGHTA and CDR2 is FQGTGA in the germline V gene. The CDR3 is made up of 16 amino acids. CDR3 region: CASSLRLAGPTDTQYF. CDR3 bases: TGTGCCAGCAGCTTACGGCTAGCGGGCCCCACAGATACGCAGTATTTT.

The chain couples TRBV30 to TRBJ2-7; the match to TRBD2 covers 11 bases. Germline V gene data show CDR1 as GTSNPN and CDR2 as SVGIG (reference sequence). This CDR3 spans 16 amino acids. The J segment lost 2 bases and the V segment lost 3 bases, leaving 9 bases of the junction unmatched. As DNA, the CDR3 is TGTGCCTGGAGCGAAAACCTAGCGGGAGGCCCCTACGAGCAGTACTTC. The encoded protein is CAWSENLAGGPYEQYF.